The TCR beta chain described here comes from a study of T cells after yellow fever vaccination. Conversion of TCR transcripts into cDNA relied on 5'RACE template switching, which added a universal primer site and UMIs. A single record per CDR3 protein comes from TCRdb applying MiXCR to the 5' RACE reads. The table records 300,000 to 450,000 distinct CDR3 sequences, 8.1% of them present only once. This clonotype was seen a handful of times. Its antigen remains unidentified. Points from the study as a whole: Subsequent to the booster, the majority of primary-vaccination clones reappeared (roughly 96% CD4, 70% to 90% CD8). Clonotypes found in both CD4 and CD8 compartments made up a small share.

The CDR3 covers 14 residues. With V trimmed by 4 bases and J by 4 bases, 4 bases remained unmatched. Germline lookup yields CDR1 SGHRS and CDR2 YFSETQ. This chain connects TRBV5-1 to TRBJ2-5, with TRBD1 identical over 10 bases. This TCR was recovered from a man aged 18 to 29 who received the YFV17D yellow fever vaccine. Material: PBMCs, obtained around 45 days after the first yellow fever vaccination. The CDR3 spells CASSGGQGSETQYF. The CDR3 nucleotides are TGCGCCAGCAGCGGGGGACAGGGGTCAGAGACCCAGTACTTC.